Below, 23 T cell receptor beta chains from the same sample are listed, as sequenced in a study of shared clonotypes between healthy human individuals. This table comes from immunoSEQ multiplex PCR, and its TCRdb copy is limited to in-frame clones, with some not included. The profile covers approximately 2,000,000 clones, with around 93% appearing a single time and around 1.8% taken by the ten largest. CD45RO-negative CD8 cells positively selected for CCR7 made up the naive population, which excluded terminally differentiated effector memory CD45RA+ cells. Material: naive CD8+ T cells from PBMCs. All receptors come from a man aged 18 to 29 in good health. Some clones in this sample may be carry-over from other donors' samples.

J is TRBJ2-1 and V is TRBV19; D unclear. Trimming took 9 bases from V and 6 from J, leaving 15 bases between them. The length of the CDR3 is 13 residues. Per germline, CDR1 LNHDA and CDR2 SQIVND (reference sequence). The CDR3 here is CARARPPGNEQFF. CDR3 in DNA: TGTGCCAGAGCCCGACCCCCCGGCAATGAGCAGTTCTTC.

In DNA, the CDR3 is TGTGCCATCAGCACAGAAAAGACAGGCCTCTACGAGCAGTACTTC. Translated, it gives CAISTEKTGLYEQYF. The chain combines TRBV10-3 with TRBJ2-7; perhaps TRBD1 as D (6 bases). This CDR3 contains 15 residues. Trimming took off 6 bases at V and 3 bases at J, with 18 bases between the two ends. Germline V CDR1 and CDR2: ENHRY, SYGVKD.

The chain joins TRBV11-2 to TRBJ1-4; D ambiguous. Trimming removed 5 bases at V and 4 bases at J, with 14 bases between. CDR1 is SGHAT, CDR2 FQNNGV, per germline. This CDR3 is 15 amino acids long. The CDR3 is CASSPWTEGNEKLFF. As DNA, the CDR3 is TGTGCCAGCAGCCCCTGGACGGAGGGTAATGAAAAACTGTTTTTT.

The chain recombines TRBV9 with TRBJ2-3, with 7 bases that match TRBD1. Germline V gene lookup returns CDR1 SGDLS and CDR2 YYNGEE. The CDR3 loop spans 17 amino acids. J gave up 5 bases and V 0 bases, and 12 bases lay outside the gene matches. The CDR3 DNA sequence: TGTGCCAGCAGCGTAGCCCGGACAGGACCAGAAAGAGATACGCAGTATTTT. This codes for CASSVARTGPERDTQYF.

This clone was seen only a few times. This sample also contains other DNA sequences that code for the same CDR3. V gene TRBV7-9 combines with J gene TRBJ2-3; D remains ambiguous. Trimming pared 5 bases from V and 2 bases from J, leaving 5 bases between. CDR1 SEHNR and CDR2 FQNEAQ come from the germline V gene (reference sequence). The CDR3 loop spans 12 amino acids. The CDR3 spells CASSPTTDTQYF. In DNA form, the CDR3 reads TGTGCCAGCAGCCCTACCACAGATACGCAGTATTTT. Filled out from reference TRBV7-9 and TRBJ2-3, the complete variable domain reads DTGVSQNPRHKITKRGQNVTFRCDPISEHNRLYWYRQTLGQGPEFLTYFQNEAQLEKSRLLSDRFSAERPKGSFSTLEIQRTEQGDSAMYLCASSPTTDTQYFGPGTRLTVL.

V gene TRBV11-2 combines with J gene TRBJ1-3; 10 nucleotides line up with TRBD1. This CDR3 is built from 18 residues. Trimming cost V 4 bases and J 0 bases; bases outside gene matches: 9. Germline CDR1 and CDR2: SGHAT and FQNNGV. This CDR3 is CASSSLRRDRGSGNTIYF. In nucleotides, the CDR3 is TGTGCCAGCAGCTCCCTACGCCGGGACAGGGGCTCTGGAAACACCATATATTTT.

This clone was detected once. This chain uses TRBV5-5 with TRBJ1-1, with D hard to call. This CDR3 has 12 amino acids. V dropped 4 bases and J dropped 5 bases, with 9 bases sitting between them. Germline CDR1 SGHKS, CDR2 YYEKEE (reference sequence). This CDR3 is CASSDRETEAFF. CDR3 DNA: TGTGCCAGCAGCGACCGGGAGACTGAAGCTTTCTTT.

Details on this clone: Other DNA sequences of this sample code for an identical CDR3. The chain recombines TRBV2 with TRBJ2-3, with D possibly being TRBD2 (6 bases). This CDR3 is built from 15 residues. V was clipped by 2 bases and J by 0 bases, with 9 bases between them. Germline V gene data show CDR1 as SNHLY and CDR2 as FYNNEI. CDR3 sequence: CASSELAGSTDTQYF. The CDR3 DNA sequence: TGTGCCAGCAGTGAACTCGCGGGGAGCACAGATACGCAGTATTTT. Full variable domain (rest looked up from reference TRBV2 and TRBJ2-3): EPEVTQTPSHQVTQMGQEVILRCVPISNHLYFYWYRQILGQKVEFLVSFYNNEISEKSEIFDDQFSVERPDGSNFTLKIRSTKLEDSAMYFCASSELAGSTDTQYFGPGTRLTVL.

This chain joins TRBV28 and TRBJ1-1; D is undetermined. Trimming took off 2 bases at V and 4 bases at J, with 8 bases between the two ends. The germline gives CDR1 MDHEN, CDR2 SYDVKM. The CDR3 loop spans 13 amino acids. CDR3 amino acids: CASSLESGTEAFF. The CDR3 DNA is TGTGCCAGCAGTTTAGAGTCTGGCACTGAAGCTTTCTTT.

This chain joins TRBV28 and TRBJ1-2; 7 bases are a match to TRBD1. Germline loops: CDR1 MDHEN, CDR2 SYDVKM. J lost 7 bases, V lost 6 bases, and 11 bases had no gene match. The CDR3 is 14 amino acids. This CDR3 reads CASRTRTGTLGYTF. The CDR3 nucleotides are TGTGCCAGCAGAACGCGGACAGGTACCCTTGGCTACACCTTC.

The rearrangement joins TRBV28 to TRBJ1-5; D gene uncertain. The CDR3 is 15 residues long. Germline CDR1 is MDHEN and CDR2 is SYDVKM. The V and J ends lost 2 bases and 3 bases respectively, with 11 bases between them. The chain's CDR3 is CASSLVTINNQPQHF. CDR3 nucleotides: TGTGCCAGCAGTTTAGTGACCATCAACAATCAGCCCCAGCATTTT.

This chain joins TRBV9 and TRBJ2-2; the D call may be TRBD1 or TRBD2 (6 bases each). The length of the CDR3 is 17 residues. Germline CDR1 and CDR2: SGDLS and YYNGEE. V dropped 0 bases and J dropped 5 bases, with 17 bases sitting between them. The CDR3 coding sequence is TGTGCCAGCAGCGTAGCCCCCGGGGGCACTTTAACCGGGGAGCTGTTTTTT. This translates into CASSVAPGGTLTGELFF.

This chain uses TRBV7-6 with TRBJ2-3; 16 nucleotides align to TRBD2. Germline values: CDR1 SGHVS, CDR2 FNYEAQ. Trimming at V came to 1 base and at J to 7 bases, leaving 11 bases not matched to a gene. The CDR3 length is 19 residues. The DNA of the CDR3 is TGTGCCAGCAGCTTAGTTAACCCGGGACTAGCGGGAGGGGAGAATACGCAGTATTTT. Translated, it gives CASSLVNPGLAGGENTQYF.

The genes are TRBV4-1 and TRBJ1-2; D not certain. Trimming removed 2 bases at V and 0 bases at J, with 10 bases between. The CDR3 sequence is 15 residues long. Per germline, CDR1 MGHRA and CDR2 YSYEKL. CDR3 protein: CASSQIPEANYGYTF. The CDR3 DNA is TGCGCCAGCAGCCAAATACCGGAAGCTAACTATGGCTACACCTTC.

This chain joins TRBV25-1 and TRBJ2-1; D might be TRBD1 (5 bases). Germline CDR1 and CDR2: MGHDK and SYGVNS. The V end was cut by 7 bases, the J end by 4 bases, with 8 bases between. The CDR3 totals 12 residues. The CDR3 sequence is CASIKGYNEQFF. As DNA, the CDR3 is TGTGCCAGCATTAAGGGGTACAATGAGCAGTTCTTC.

The V call is TRBV14, the J call TRBJ2-7, with D perhaps TRBD2 (5 bases). V dropped 4 bases and J dropped 1 base, with 11 bases sitting between them. This CDR3 is 14 amino acids long. Looked up from germline, CDR1 is SGHDN and CDR2 is FVKESK. CDR3 DNA: TGTGCCAGCAGCCTACGGGGTCAGTCCTACGAGCAGTACTTC. It specifies CASSLRGQSYEQYF.

The chain recombines TRBV15 with TRBJ2-2; TRBD2 matches at 9 bases. The CDR3 has 17 residues. The J segment lost 4 bases and the V segment lost 0 bases, leaving 6 bases of the junction unmatched. The germline CDR1 and CDR2 sequences are LNHNV and YYDKDF (reference sequence). The chain's CDR3 is CATSRDRLAASTGELFF. In nucleotides, the CDR3 is TGTGCCACCAGCAGAGATCGACTAGCGGCCAGCACCGGGGAGCTGTTTTTT.

V is TRBV7-2 and J is TRBJ2-5; the match to TRBD1 covers 7 bases. CDR3 length: 17 residues. Trimming at V came to 4 bases and at J to 5 bases, leaving 16 bases not matched to a gene. Germline loops: CDR1 SGHTA, CDR2 FQGNSA. CDR3 region: CASSSHPMTGSHETQYF. CDR3 DNA sequence: TGTGCCAGCAGCTCCCACCCTATGACAGGGTCCCACGAGACCCAGTACTTC.

The count of this clone is one. The rearrangement joins TRBV7-6 to TRBJ2-3; TRBD2 matches 8 bases. The CDR3 covers 14 residues. The V gene end was trimmed by 4 bases and the J gene end by 3 bases; junction bases not matched to a gene: 3. CDR1 and CDR2 from the germline V gene are SGHVS and FNYEAQ. Here the CDR3 reads CASSSAGGTDTQYF. CDR3 DNA sequence: TGTGCCAGCAGCTCCGCGGGGGGAACAGATACGCAGTATTTT. Complete variable domain (other parts from reference TRBV7-6 and TRBJ2-3): GAGVSQSPRYKVTKRGQDVALRCDPISGHVSLYWYRQALGQGPEFLTYFNYEAQQDKSGLPNDRFSAERPEGSISTLTIQRTEQRDSAMYRCASSSAGGTDTQYFGPGTRLTVL.

V and J are TRBV27 and TRBJ2-1; tentative D call: TRBD2 (6 bases). V lost 6 bases and J lost 5, with 14 bases in between. The germline V gene has CDR1 MNHEY and CDR2 SMNVEV (reference sequence). The CDR3 consists of 14 residues. The CDR3, as DNA: TGTGCCAGCAGCCCCCGGAGGGCACACAATGAGCAGTTCTTC. Residues: CASSPRRAHNEQFF.

CDR3 loop: CARSLVPRGGGGNTIYF. Here the CDR3 DNA reads TGTGCCAGAAGCTTAGTCCCACGAGGGGGAGGGGGAAACACCATATATTTT. J is TRBJ1-3 and V is TRBV7-5. TRBV7-5 is tagged as a pseudogene. The CDR3 consists of 17 residues.

This chain links TRBV5-1 with TRBJ2-7; 8 bases map to TRBD2. V was clipped by 0 bases and J by 2 bases; unmatched bases: 7. CDR1 SGHRS and CDR2 YFSETQ come from the germline V gene. The CDR3 has 16 amino acids. CDR3: CASSLEWPGGTYEQYF. As DNA, the CDR3 is TGCGCCAGCAGCTTGGAATGGCCGGGGGGGACCTACGAGCAGTACTTC.

This clone has just one count. The chain has TRBV5-6 and TRBJ1-2, with 9 bases fitting TRBD1. The germline V gene encodes CDR1 SGHDT and CDR2 YYEEEE. The V gene end was trimmed by 1 base and the J gene end by 6 bases; junction bases not matched to a gene: 4. This CDR3 contains 14 residues. Here the CDR3 reads CASSLNRGRDGYTF. CDR3 bases: TGTGCCAGCAGCTTGAACAGGGGGCGCGATGGCTACACCTTC.